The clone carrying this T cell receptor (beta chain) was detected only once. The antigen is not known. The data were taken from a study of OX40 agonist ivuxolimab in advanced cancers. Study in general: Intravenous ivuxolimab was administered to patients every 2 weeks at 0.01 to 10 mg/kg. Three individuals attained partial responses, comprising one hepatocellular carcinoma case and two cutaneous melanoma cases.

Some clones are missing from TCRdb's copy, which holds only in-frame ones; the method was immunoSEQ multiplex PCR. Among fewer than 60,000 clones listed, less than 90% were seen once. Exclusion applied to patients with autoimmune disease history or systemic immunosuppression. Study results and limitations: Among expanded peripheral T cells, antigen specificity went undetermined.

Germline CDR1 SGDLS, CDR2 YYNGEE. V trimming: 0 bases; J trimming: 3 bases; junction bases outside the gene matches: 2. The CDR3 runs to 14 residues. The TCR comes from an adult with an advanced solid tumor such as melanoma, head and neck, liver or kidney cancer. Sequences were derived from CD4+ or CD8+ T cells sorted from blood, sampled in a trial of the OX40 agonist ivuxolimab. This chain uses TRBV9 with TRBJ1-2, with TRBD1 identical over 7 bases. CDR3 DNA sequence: TGTGCCAGCAGCGTAGATACAGGGGACTATGGCTACACCTTC. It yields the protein CASSVDTGDYGYTF.